What follows are 19 T cell receptor beta chains derived from one specimen sequenced in a study of cytomegalovirus exposure and HLA in healthy donors. Use of 60 Vbeta and 13 Jbeta primers characterized the PCR. Sequenced by immunoSEQ multiplex PCR; TCRdb stores in-frame clones only, minus some. The data show roughly 100,000 clones, 70% to 80% seen once. The specimen sequenced was PBMCs. These receptors were obtained from a man in his forties in good health and CMV-seronegative.

The CDR3 reads CASSSGTGGSQPQHF. CDR3 DNA: TGTGCCAGCAGCTCAGGGACAGGGGGTAGTCAGCCCCAGCATTTT. This sequence joins TRBV7-6 and TRBJ1-5, with 11 bases aligning to TRBD1. Germline V gene sequence: CDR1 SGHVS, CDR2 FNYEAQ. The V gene end was trimmed by 4 bases and the J gene end by 6 bases; junction bases not matched to a gene: 5. CDR3 length equals 15 residues.

This clone was observed a few times. This chain uses TRBV19 with TRBJ1-2; maybe TRBD1 (6 bases). V was clipped by 6 bases and J by 6 bases, with 14 bases between them. The CDR3 runs 13 residues. Looked up from germline, CDR1 is LNHDA and CDR2 is SQIVND (reference sequence). The CDR3 region is CASRNQGPNGYTF. As DNA, the CDR3 is TGTGCCAGTAGGAACCAGGGGCCTAATGGCTACACCTTC.

This chain connects TRBV6-6 to TRBJ2-4; TRBD1 agrees at 7 bases. The trim removed 4 bases at V and 9 bases at J, leaving 0 bases unmatched. The CDR3 sequence is 11 residues long. The germline CDR1 and CDR2 sequences are MNHNY and SVGAGI (reference sequence). The CDR3 loop reads CASSSGGIQYF. CDR3 sequence (DNA): TGTGCCAGCAGTTCAGGGGGCATTCAGTACTTC.

The J gene is TRBJ2-2, the V gene TRBV4-3, with 10 bases that match TRBD2. The CDR3 totals 16 residues. Germline-derived CDR1 and CDR2 are LGHNA and YSLEER. The ends lost 0 bases at V and 6 bases at J; junction bases unmatched: 4. The CDR3 loop is CASSQDTSGVAGELFF. CDR3 bases: TGCGCCAGCAGCCAAGATACTAGCGGGGTCGCCGGGGAGCTGTTTTTT.

This clone has a single count. J is TRBJ2-1 and V is TRBV9; D uncertain. Germline lookup yields CDR1 SGDLS and CDR2 YYNGEE. Trimming left V 0 bases short and J 4 bases short, with 11 bases between. The CDR3 contains 15 residues. The CDR3 is CASSVAARSYNEQFF. The CDR3 DNA reads as TGTGCCAGCAGCGTAGCGGCTAGATCTTACAATGAGCAGTTCTTC. Drawing the rest from reference TRBV9 and TRBJ2-1, the complete variable domain is DSGVTQTPKHLITATGQRVTLRCSPRSGDLSVYWYQQSLDQGLQFLIQYYNGEERAKGNILERFSAQQFPDLHSELNLSSLELGDSALYFCASSVAARSYNEQFFGPGTRLTVL.

The chain has TRBV5-8 and TRBJ1-2; 10 bases map to TRBD1. This CDR3 is built from 16 residues. Germline CDR1 and CDR2: SGHTS and YDEGEE. With 0 bases clipped from V and 5 bases from J, the junction kept 7 bases outside the gene matches. CDR3 residues: CASSLAGQGVRYGYTF. The CDR3 DNA reads TGTGCCAGCAGCTTGGCAGGACAGGGGGTACGGTATGGCTACACCTTC.

This chain links TRBV6-6 with TRBJ2-7; D not resolved. Germline CDR1 is MNHNY and CDR2 is SVGAGI (reference sequence). V dropped 8 bases and J dropped 2 bases, with 13 bases sitting between them. This CDR3 has 13 residues. CDR3 sequence reads: CASSDSHPYEQYF. For the CDR3, the DNA is TGTGCCAGCTCCGACTCCCACCCCTACGAGCAGTACTTC.

V and J are TRBV4-2 and TRBJ2-7; TRBD2 matches at 9 bases. The CDR3 totals 16 residues. The V gene end was trimmed by 5 bases and the J gene end by 4 bases; junction bases not matched to a gene: 12. The germline V gene encodes CDR1 LGHNA and CDR2 YNFKEQ. The CDR3 reads CASSDPGGGGAYEQYF. The CDR3 DNA sequence: TGTGCCAGCAGCGACCCGGGGGGCGGGGGGGCTTACGAGCAGTACTTC.

The V and J genes are TRBV5-6 and TRBJ1-5; possibly TRBD1 for D (6 bases). This CDR3 has 14 amino acids. From germline, CDR1 is SGHDT and CDR2 YYEEEE. The V and J ends lost 4 bases and 4 bases respectively, with 12 bases between them. Here the CDR3 reads CASSGSGQNQPQHF. The CDR3 bases are TGTGCCAGCAGCGGAAGTGGACAGAATCAGCCCCAGCATTTT.

This rearrangement joins TRBV6-5 to TRBJ2-5, with D hard to call. The end of the DNA fits TRBJ2-7 better, so the J call may be wrong. The germline V gene has CDR1 MNHEY and CDR2 SVGAGI. This CDR3 spans 12 amino acids. This chain's CDR3 is CASSSASYEQYF. The CDR3 bases are TGTGCCAGCAGTTCCGCATCCTACGAGCAGTACTTC.

The chain combines TRBV7-9 with TRBJ2-5; D perhaps matches TRBD2 (5 bases). The V gene lost 5 bases and the J gene lost 5 bases, with 18 bases spanning the gap. The V gene's germline CDR1 is SEHNR and CDR2 FQNEAQ (reference sequence). The CDR3 is 15 residues long. The CDR3 DNA is TGTGCCAGCAGCCCCGAGTCTAGCTTGGGGGAGACCCAGTACTTC. Translating gives CASSPESSLGETQYF.

The chain couples TRBV7-9 to TRBJ2-3; 7 positions agree with TRBD2. The CDR3 length is 19 residues. V shed 4 bases, J shed 4 bases, and the junction held 20 bases outside the gene matches. CDR1 and CDR2 (germline): SEHNR, FQNEAQ (reference sequence). The CDR3 sequence: CASSSNKGSRREWPDTQYF. CDR3 bases: TGTGCCAGCAGCTCTAACAAGGGATCGAGGCGGGAGTGGCCAGATACGCAGTATTTT.

V gene TRBV18 combines with J gene TRBJ2-2; maybe TRBD2 (7 bases). The CDR3 runs to 13 residues. With 3 bases removed from V and 9 bases from J, the gap between germline ends came to 11 bases. Germline CDR1 and CDR2: KGHSH and LQKENI. The CDR3 nucleotides read TGTGCCAGCTCACCCGGGGGGCAGAGGGAGCTGTTTTTT. Translated, it gives CASSPGGQRELFF. Complete variable domain (other parts from reference TRBV18 and TRBJ2-2): NAGVMQNPRHLVRRRGQEARLRCSPMKGHSHVYWYRQLPEEGLKFMVYLQKENIIDESGMPKERFSAEFPKEGPSILRIQQVVRGDSAAYFCASSPGGQRELFFGEGSRLTVL.

DNA of the CDR3: TGCGCCAGCTCGGGACTAGCGGGCTCATCCTACGAGCAGTACTTC. This codes for CASSGLAGSSYEQYF. J is TRBJ2-7 and V is TRBV5-1; 12 bases line up with TRBD2. Germline V gives CDR1 SGHRS, CDR2 YFSETQ. Unmatched junction bases numbered 6, after V lost 7 bases and J lost 1 base. This CDR3 contains 15 residues.

This clone showed up just a few times. The CDR3 spells CAIRASGGSYEQYF. CDR3 DNA: TGTGCCATCAGGGCTAGCGGGGGCTCCTACGAGCAGTACTTC. The chain combines TRBV10-3 with TRBJ2-7; 10 nucleotides line up with TRBD2. V lost 6 bases to trimming and J lost 0 bases; unmatched junction nucleotides: 2. CDR3 length equals 14 residues. Germline V gene lookup returns CDR1 ENHRY and CDR2 SYGVKD.

The rearrangement uses TRBV28 and TRBJ2-7, with TRBD2 matching over 14 bases. J gave up 3 bases and V 5 bases, and 6 bases lay outside the gene matches. CDR1 and CDR2 (germline): MDHEN, SYDVKM. This CDR3 is 16 amino acids long. Here the CDR3 DNA reads TGTGCCAGCAGTGCCCACGGACTAGCGGGAGGCTACGAGCAGTACTTC. Its translation is CASSAHGLAGGYEQYF.

This clone was seen just once. The chain links TRBV28 to TRBJ2-3, with 8 bases lining up with TRBD1. The length of the CDR3 is 15 residues. V shed 6 bases, J shed 0 bases, and the junction held 5 bases outside the gene matches. The V gene's germline CDR1 is MDHEN and CDR2 SYDVKM. The CDR3 is CASSKRQGSTDTQYF. The CDR3 DNA reads as TGTGCCAGCAGCAAACGACAGGGGAGCACAGATACGCAGTATTTT.

The genes are TRBV4-1 and TRBJ2-3; tentatively, D is TRBD2 (5 bases). The germline gives CDR1 MGHRA, CDR2 YSYEKL. V lost 0 bases and J 0 bases, leaving 10 bases between the germline ends. CDR3 length: 16 amino acids. CDR3 amino acids: CASSQDTGGSTDTQYF. The CDR3 coding sequence is TGCGCCAGCAGCCAAGATACGGGCGGGAGCACAGATACGCAGTATTTT.

CDR3 region: CASSFSVSEQYF. Here the CDR3 DNA reads TGTGCCAGCAGCTTTAGTGTGTCCGAGCAGTACTTC. The V call is TRBV13, the J call TRBJ2-5; D gene unclear. The end of the DNA is better explained by TRBJ2-7, so the J call may be wrong. This CDR3 region has 12 residues. Germline-derived CDR1 and CDR2 are PRHDT and FYEKMQ (reference sequence).